This T cell receptor (beta chain) was sequenced for a study of blood T cell dynamics during melanoma immunotherapy. Time point: pre-treatment baseline. The germline V gene has CDR1 MDHEN and CDR2 SYDVKM. V dropped 5 bases and J dropped 0 bases, with 17 bases sitting between them. This CDR3 contains 16 residues. TCRdb's table, derived via immunoSEQ multiplex PCR, lists solely in-frame clones and lacks some. The table lists about 13,000 clones, approximately 89% of them singletons. The receptor was derived from a human donor with melanoma. The sample in question was blood, obtained from a patient treated with checkpoint blockade. This rearrangement joins TRBV28 to TRBJ2-7, with a tentative D call TRBD1 (6 bases). In nucleotides, the CDR3 is TGTGCCAGCAGTCCGACAGGAACGCGAATCTCCTACGAGCAGTACTTC. Translating it yields CASSPTGTRISYEQYF. The entire variable domain, with the rest obtained from reference TRBV28 and TRBJ2-7, is as follows: DVKVTQSSRYLVKRTGEKVFLECVQDMDHENMFWYRQDPGLGLRLIYFSYDVKMKEKGDIPEGYSVSREKKERFSLILESASTNQTSMYLCASSPTGTRISYEQYFGPGTRLTVT.